Listed below are T cell receptor beta chains from one sample, sequenced in a study of shared clonotypes between healthy human individuals. Measured with immunoSEQ multiplex PCR; TCRdb has only the in-frame clones, and not every one. This sample has roughly 2,000,000 clones, with roughly 94% found just once. The sample consisted of naive CD8+ T cells sorted from blood. The receptor set was obtained from a man aged 18 to 35 in good health. Both conserved end residues are part of each CDR3. Each record gives: V gene, clone size, D gene, J gene, CDR3 DNA, CDR3 protein. D genes are given only for firm matches. Rows may omit the clone size; those that give it use once, few, many or a size class.

TRBV2	once	NA	TRBJ1-6	TGTGCCAGCAGGGAGACAGTGATTAATTCACCCCTCCACTTT	CASRETVINSPLHF
TRBV5-6	NA	TRBD1	TRBJ2-5	TGTGCCAGCAGTCTAGGGGGCTCCTGGGTTGATCAAGAGACCCAGTACTTC	CASSLGGSWVDQETQYF
TRBV7-2	NA	NA	TRBJ2-7	TGTGCCAGCAGCTTAACAACCTACTACGAGCAGTACTTC	CASSLTTYYEQYF
TRBV6-5	NA	NA	TRBJ1-2	TGTGCCAGCAGTTACTCGAACTCAGGGTTCTATGGCTACACCTTC	CASSYSNSGFYGYTF
TRBV5-6	NA	TRBD2	TRBJ2-3	TGTGCCAGCAGCTCGTTCGGACTAGCGGGAGTCTCAGATACGCAGTATTTT	CASSSFGLAGVSDTQYF
TRBV5-4	NA	NA	TRBJ2-3	TGTGCCAGCAGCTTGTCCCCCTCGGACACAGGTACGCAGTATTTT	CASSLSPSDTGTQYF
TRBV5-6	once	NA	TRBJ1-2	TGTGCCAGCAGCTTGGTCGGTCCAGGCTACACCTTC	CASSLVGPGYTF
TRBV11-2	NA	TRBD1	TRBJ2-7	TGTGCCAGCAGCTTAGCCTTCCGGGACAGGGTTTCCTACGAGCAGTACTTC	CASSLAFRDRVSYEQYF
TRBV9	NA	NA	TRBJ2-7	TGTGCCAGCAGCCCTTGGGAAGACCCTGGGGAGCAGTACTTC	CASSPWEDPGEQYF
TRBV2	NA	NA	TRBJ2-1	TGTGCCAGCAGTGAGGACAATGAGCAGTTCTTC	CASSEDNEQFF
TRBV7-9	NA	NA	TRBJ2-3	TGTGCCAGCAGCTTAGTTCGCGGGGCCGACGATACGCAGTATTTT	CASSLVRGADDTQYF
TRBV9	NA	NA	TRBJ1-2	TGTGCCAGCAGCCAAGGGGGAGCTATCCTCTATGGCTACACCTTC	CASSQGGAILYGYTF
TRBV27	NA	NA	TRBJ1-6	TGTGCCAGCAGTTTATATCCCTCGAGCTCCTATAATTCACCCCTCCACTTT	CASSLYPSSSYNSPLHF
TRBV6-5	NA	TRBD1	TRBJ1-5	TGTGCCAGCAGTTATTCAGACAGGGAAGATCAGCCCCAGCATTTT	CASSYSDREDQPQHF
TRBV6-1	NA	NA	TRBJ1-5	TGTGCCAGCAGTCAGGGAGACACCCTGAGGCCCCAGCATTTT	CASSQGDTLRPQHF
TRBV30	NA	NA	TRBJ2-1	TGTGCCTGGAGTGAACAGAGTTACAATGAGCAGTTCTTC	CAWSEQSYNEQFF
TRBV6-5	NA	TRBD2	TRBJ2-1	TGTGCCAGCACCCGGGGACTAGCGGCCTACAATGAGCAGTTCTTC	CASTRGLAAYNEQFF